These 9 T cell receptor beta chains were sequenced from one sample in a study of post-analysis software for immune sequencing data. The study's findings and limits: Among several TRBV segments more frequent in patients than controls were TRBV5-6, TRBV5-1 and TRBV20-1.

These receptors have no identified antigens. Tagging with unique molecular identifiers was a feature of the TCR beta cDNA libraries. MiXCR, run by TCRdb on the PCR reads, gives a single entry per CDR3 protein. Among around 200,000 distinct CDR3 sequences, 25% to 35% were seen once, and the ten largest hold around 3.7%. Sequenced input: blood. These receptors all stem from a girl between 2 and 17 years old with multiple sclerosis.

Ten or more counts support this clonotype. The chain recombines TRBV7-2 with TRBJ2-5; 8 bases line up with TRBD2. Trimming at V came to 1 base and at J to 5 bases, leaving 0 bases not matched to a gene. The CDR3 consists of 13 residues. Germline-derived CDR1 and CDR2 are SGHTA and FQGNSA. This CDR3 is CASSLGLAETQYF. The CDR3 nucleotides are TGTGCCAGCAGCTTAGGACTAGCGGAGACCCAGTACTTC.

Concerning this clonotype itself: A read error is possible here, since a much larger clone lies one base away. The rearrangement uses TRBV10-3 and TRBJ2-1; TRBD2 agrees at 7 bases. V was pared by 8 bases and J by 8 bases, with 12 bases of the junction left unmatched. The CDR3 spans 14 residues. The germline CDR1 and CDR2 sequences are ENHRY and SYGVKD. The CDR3 coding sequence is TGTGCCATCCTAAATCGGCGGGAGAGCGATGAGCAGTTCTTC. Its translation: CAILNRRESDEQFF.

A few counts support this clonotype. This sequence joins TRBV18 and TRBJ1-2, with D perhaps TRBD1 (6 bases). Germline CDR1 is KGHSH and CDR2 is LQKENI. The CDR3 totals 13 residues. Trimming stripped 6 bases from V and 6 bases from J, with 14 bases between. The CDR3 DNA follows: TGTGCCAGCTCGCTGGGACAACTCGATGGCTACACCTTC. Translated: CASSLGQLDGYTF.

J is TRBJ2-7 and V is TRBV5-5; 10 bases are a match to TRBD1. This CDR3 comprises 18 residues. Germline lookup yields CDR1 SGHKS and CDR2 YYEKEE (reference sequence). The junction had 13 bases not matched to a gene; V was cut back by 4 bases and J by 0 bases. The CDR3 spells CASSPGQGRRGLSYEQYF. The CDR3 DNA follows: TGTGCCAGCAGCCCGGGACAGGGGAGGAGAGGCCTCTCCTACGAGCAGTACTTC.

As regards this clonotype: This may arise from a read error, as a much more abundant clone is one base away. The chain combines TRBV7-2 with TRBJ2-3; 9 nucleotides line up with TRBD2. The V and J ends lost 8 bases and 2 bases, in that order; junction bases with no gene match: 8. Germline loops: CDR1 SGHTA, CDR2 FQGNSA. There are 15 residues in the CDR3. The CDR3 protein is CASRPSGTFTDTQYF. CDR3 in DNA: TGTGCCAGCCGCCCTAGCGGGACCTTCACAGATACGCAGTATTTT.

This sequence joins TRBV4-2 and TRBJ2-4; no clear D. Germline V gene data show CDR1 as LGHNA and CDR2 as YNFKEQ. This CDR3 has 15 amino acids. Trimming left V 0 bases short and J 0 bases short, with 6 bases between. Written as DNA, the CDR3 is TGTGCCAGCAGCCAAGACTATAAAGCCAAAAACATTCAGTACTTC. Translating gives CASSQDYKAKNIQYF.

This clonotype appeared many times. V gene TRBV6-1 combines with J gene TRBJ2-7; D not resolved. Germline V lookup: CDR1 MNHNS, CDR2 SASEGT. The V end lost 6 bases, the J end lost 0 bases, and 12 bases lay between the germline ends. The CDR3 totals 14 residues. CDR3 loop: CASRAMIVSYEQYF. The CDR3 DNA reads as TGTGCCAGCAGGGCGATGATAGTCTCCTACGAGCAGTACTTC.

Turning to this clonotype: This may be a read error, as it is one base from a much larger clone. V usage is TRBV10-3 and J usage is TRBJ2-3; D unresolved. CDR1 ENHRY and CDR2 SYGVKD come from the germline V gene. This CDR3 has 12 amino acids. CDR3 region: CVISGFTDTQYF. CDR3 DNA: TGTGTCATCAGTGGTTTCACAGATACGCAGTATTTT.

The chain combines TRBV6-5 with TRBJ1-1; D gene uncertain. The CDR3 consists of 14 residues. The V gene lost 4 bases and the J gene lost 1 base, with 10 bases spanning the gap. Germline V gives CDR1 MNHEY, CDR2 SVGAGI. CDR3 bases: TGTGCCAGCAGTTGGACTCGTGGGAACACTGAAGCTTTCTTT. Protein: CASSWTRGNTEAFF.